The 3 T cell receptor beta chains listed next were all sequenced from one sample in a study of OX40 agonist ivuxolimab in advanced cancers. Produced via immunoSEQ multiplex PCR; TCRdb's table is partial and in-frame only. The repertoire holds 55,000 to 90,000 clones, 70% to 90% seen once, with 0.86% in the top ten. This sample comprised CD4+ or CD8+ T cells sorted from blood, obtained in a trial of the OX40 agonist ivuxolimab. The receptors originated from an adult with an advanced solid tumor such as melanoma, head and neck, liver or kidney cancer.

The rearrangement uses TRBV4-1 and TRBJ1-5; D call uncertain. The CDR3 sequence is 15 residues long. Germline lookup yields CDR1 MGHRA and CDR2 YSYEKL. Trimming cost V 4 bases and J 6 bases, with 16 bases left between them. The CDR3 loop reads CASSPPFWEGQPQHF. The CDR3 nucleotides are TGCGCCAGCAGCCCCCCTTTTTGGGAAGGTCAGCCCCAGCATTTT.

The rearrangement uses TRBV5-1 and TRBJ2-2; D might be TRBD1 (5 bases). Trimming stripped 3 bases from V and 1 base from J, with 7 bases between. This CDR3 is 14 amino acids long. CDR1 and CDR2 from the germline V gene are SGHRS and YFSETQ. CDR3 nucleotides: TGCGCCAGCAGCTCTCAGGGGAACACCGGGGAGCTGTTTTTT. It yields the protein CASSSQGNTGELFF.

The chain is built from TRBV10-3 and TRBJ2-3, with 8 bases that match TRBD2. V shed 8 bases and J 6 bases; nucleotides not matched to a gene: 4. The CDR3 loop spans 12 amino acids. Germline assignment: CDR1 ENHRY and CDR2 SYGVKD. This CDR3 reads CAISASGDTQYF. CDR3 DNA: TGTGCCATCTCGGCTAGCGGGGATACGCAGTATTTT.